The TCR beta chain described here comes from a study of early T cells in non-severe SARS-CoV-2 infection. In the study overall: Investigators sequenced bulk RNA drawn from unsorted whole blood, and chains remained unpaired.

This clonotype was counted ten times or more. In the library, individual cDNA molecules carried attached unique molecular identifiers. TCRdb reanalysed the 5' RACE reads using MiXCR and keeps one entry per CDR3 protein. Of tens of thousands of distinct CDR3 sequences listed, 10% to 15% were seen once; the top ten hold approximately 4.8%. Sequenced material: whole blood. This clonotype was obtained from an adult who was a healthcare worker with PCR-confirmed SARS-CoV-2 infection or an uninfected control (not recorded which).

Here the CDR3 DNA reads TGCGCCAGCAGCTTGTTGCGGGGGGCCTCCTACGAGCAGTACTTC. Its protein is CASSLLRGASYEQYF. The chain has TRBV5-1 and TRBJ2-7; 8 positions match TRBD2. The CDR3 has 15 amino acids. From germline, CDR1 is SGHRS and CDR2 YFSETQ. Germline trimming cut 1 base from V and 0 bases from J; bases unmatched to any gene: 3. The full variable domain, its missing parts supplied by reference TRBV5-1 and TRBJ2-7, is KAGVTQTPRYLIKTRGQQVTLSCSPISGHRSVSWYQQTPGQGLQFLFEYFSETQRNKGNFPGRFSGRQFSNSRSEMNVSTLELGDSALYLCASSLLRGASYEQYFGPGTRLTVT.